This is a list of T cell receptor beta chains from one sample in a study of PD-L1 blockade in urothelial cancer. Profiling relied on immunoSEQ multiplex PCR, and the TCRdb table lists in-frame clones only, not all of them. The table lists 48,000 or so clones, approximately 81% of them singletons. The sequences come from PBMCs, collected around atezolizumab (anti-PD-L1) treatment. The receptors were gathered from a man in his 70s with urothelial cancer. CDR3s leave out the opening cysteine and the closing phenylalanine or tryptophan. The D gene is left open where the match is weak.

>TRBD2|TRBV5-4
ATGTSGRPSSYEQY
>NA|TRBV19
ASNSYGADTQY
>NA|TRBV11-3
ASSLFGGSYEQY
>NA|TRBV4-1
ASSSGQLETQY
>NA|TRBV6-4
ASSLGFASSEQF
>NA|TRBV6-6
ASTSEFSNEQY
>TRBD2|TRBV5-4
ASSFASGGGGTDTQY
>NA|TRBV6-1
ASSEAGAVTYGYT
>NA|TRBV28
ASSFSWSVDTIY
>TRBD1|TRBV5-1
ASLDREETEAF
>NA|TRBV11-3
ASSTNILNTEAF
>NA|TRBV5-1
ASSRSLAGRSADTQY
>TRBD1|TRBV11-1
ASSRDRGETQY
>NA|TRBV19
ASSIEDSLNEQF
>NA|TRBV5-1
ASTSGDGTDTQY
>TRBD1|TRBV2
ASSQEGQAWSTEAF
>TRBD1|TRBV6-1
ASSAQTGVYSGNTIY
>NA|TRBV5-1
ASSLQGNGYT
>TRBD2|TRBV11-1
ASSRTSGRVSEQY
>TRBD2|TRBV28
ASSPATSGLYNEQF
>TRBD1|TRBV7-9
ASSRQGTYGYT
>NA|TRBV21-1
ASSTRGGEFNYGYT
>NA|TRBV18
ASSPPSAVRYEQY
>NA|TRBV15
ATSRDIARQMYGYT
>NA|TRBV10-3
AISELNEQF
>NA|TRBV28
ASSLSETGPYEQY
>NA|TRBV19
ASSRLANEQF
>TRBD1|TRBV7-9
ASSRTGDYGYT
>NA|TRBV5-1
ASTLAVEQF
>TRBD1|TRBV7-2
ASSPGQGYNEQF
>NA|TRBV5-4
ASSPDTAISYGYT
>NA|TRBV11-2
ASSLSSGTYNEQF
>NA|TRBV5-1
ASSPALEGAGTGELF
>NA|TRBV14
ASSYMGGVTEAF
>TRBD2|TRBV2
ASSSFSGRITDTQY
>NA|TRBV7-8
ASSWRRALGNQPQH
>TRBD1|TRBV5-1
ASSFSLQGNYGYT